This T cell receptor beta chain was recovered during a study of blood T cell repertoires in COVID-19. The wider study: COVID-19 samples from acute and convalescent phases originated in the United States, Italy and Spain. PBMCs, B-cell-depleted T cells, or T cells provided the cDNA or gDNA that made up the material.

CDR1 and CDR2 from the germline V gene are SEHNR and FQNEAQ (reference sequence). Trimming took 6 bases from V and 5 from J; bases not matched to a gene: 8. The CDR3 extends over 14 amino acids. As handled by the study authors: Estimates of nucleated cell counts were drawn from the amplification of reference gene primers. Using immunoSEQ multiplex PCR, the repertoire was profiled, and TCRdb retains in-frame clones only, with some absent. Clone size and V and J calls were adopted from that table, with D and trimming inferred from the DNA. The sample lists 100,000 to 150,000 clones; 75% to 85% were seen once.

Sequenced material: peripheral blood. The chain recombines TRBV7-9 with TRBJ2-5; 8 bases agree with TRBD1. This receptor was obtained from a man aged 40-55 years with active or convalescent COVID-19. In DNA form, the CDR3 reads TGTGCCAGCAGACGATCAGGGGGCTCGGAGACCCAGTACTTC. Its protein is CASRRSGGSETQYF.